These 18 T cell receptor beta chains were sequenced from one sample in a study of blood T cell repertoires in COVID-19. Sequencing used immunoSEQ multiplex PCR; TCRdb keeps in-frame clones, though not all of them. In the table there are 130,000 to 150,000 clones, roughly 80% of which are singletons. Sequenced input: peripheral blood. The receptors come from a woman between 70 and 85 years old with COVID-19, enrolled during active disease.

The genes are TRBV4-1 and TRBJ1-3; 8 nucleotides align to TRBD1. The germline CDR1 and CDR2 sequences are MGHRA and YSYEKL. The trim removed 1 base at V and 0 bases at J, leaving 11 bases unmatched. There are 19 residues in the CDR3. The DNA of the CDR3 is TGCGCCAGCAGCCAAGTCTGGCTGCGACAGGGGAACTCTGGAAACACCATATATTTT. Translating gives CASSQVWLRQGNSGNTIYF.

This clone was seen a few times. The J gene is TRBJ1-1, the V gene TRBV19; D remains unclear. The CDR3 extends over 14 amino acids. CDR1 LNHDA and CDR2 SQIVND come from the germline V gene (reference sequence). V was cut by 8 bases and J by 2 bases, with 15 bases left in between. The CDR3 reads CASRLRGPNTEAFF. CDR3 DNA: TGTGCCAGTCGCCTGAGAGGTCCTAACACTGAAGCTTTCTTT.

The rearrangement joins TRBV3-1 (or the pseudogene TRBV3-2) to TRBJ1-1, with TRBD1 as a possible D gene (5 bases). CDR3 length: 15 amino acids. The germline V gene has CDR1 LGHDT and CDR2 YNNKEL (reference sequence). V gave up 0 bases and J gave up 4 bases, with 12 bases separating them. CDR3 nucleotide sequence: TGTGCCAGCAGCCAAGATTTGGGCAGGGCCACTGAAGCTTTCTTT. It is translated as CASSQDLGRATEAFF.

CDR3 sequence reads: CASQSTTGGEQFF. In DNA, the CDR3 is TGTGCCAGCCAATCCACGACCGGGGGTGAGCAGTTCTTC. This chain joins TRBV2 and TRBJ2-1, with D possibly being TRBD2 (6 bases). V shed 8 bases and J shed 9 bases, with 17 bases lying between them. This CDR3 has 13 amino acids. Looked up from germline, CDR1 is SNHLY and CDR2 is FYNNEI.

This chain links TRBV5-1 with TRBJ1-3; TRBD1 might be the D (5 bases). Germline CDR1 and CDR2: SGHRS and YFSETQ. The CDR3 is made up of 15 amino acids. V lost 1 base, J lost 7 bases, and 15 bases lay in between. CDR3 coding DNA: TGCGCCAGCAGCTTGTCAGCGGGGGGGTCTAACACCATATATTTT. Its translation is CASSLSAGGSNTIYF.

CDR3 DNA: TGTGCCAGCAGTTTCGCTAGCGGGGCTTCCTACAATGAGCAGTTCTTC. The encoded protein is CASSFASGASYNEQFF. The chain has TRBV27 and TRBJ2-1, with 9 positions matching TRBD2. This CDR3 has 16 residues. Germline CDR1 MNHEY, CDR2 SMNVEV (reference sequence). The V and J ends lost 3 bases and 1 base, in that order; junction bases with no gene match: 4.

This clone was recorded a few times. The chain employs TRBV6-5 and TRBJ1-2; no firm D call. Germline V CDR1 and CDR2: MNHEY, SVGAGI. The CDR3 loop spans 13 amino acids. V dropped 9 bases and J dropped 5 bases, with 16 bases sitting between them. The CDR3 nucleotides read TGTGCCAGTCGGAGGAGGGAATCGTATGGCTACACCTTC. Its protein is CASRRRESYGYTF.

This clone was seen a handful of times. The chain recombines TRBV14 with TRBJ1-1; D not resolved. The CDR3 covers 15 residues. V gave up 0 bases and J gave up 4 bases, with 12 bases separating them. The germline V gene encodes CDR1 SGHDN and CDR2 FVKESK. The CDR3 DNA reads as TGTGCCAGCAGCCAAGACCCCGGGATACTCACTGAAGCTTTCTTT. Amino acids: CASSQDPGILTEAFF.

The genes are TRBV29-1 and TRBJ2-6; TRBD1 agrees at 12 bases. With V trimmed by 7 bases and J by 2 bases, 6 bases remained unmatched. This CDR3 is built from 16 residues. Germline-derived CDR1 and CDR2 are SQVTM and ANQGSEA. The CDR3 sequence: CSAAGTGGAGANVLTF. CDR3 nucleotide sequence: TGCAGCGCCGCCGGGACAGGGGGCGCTGGGGCCAACGTCCTGACTTTC.

V and J are TRBV19 and TRBJ2-2, with D perhaps TRBD2 (5 bases). The CDR3 is 14 amino acids. The V and J ends lost 2 bases and 7 bases respectively, with 11 bases between them. Germline CDR1 LNHDA, CDR2 SQIVND (reference sequence). The CDR3 sequence is CASSISGSGGELFF. CDR3 in DNA: TGTGCCAGTAGTATAAGCGGCTCTGGCGGGGAGCTGTTTTTT.

The chain combines TRBV3-1 (or the pseudogene TRBV3-2) with TRBJ1-4, with 8 bases aligning to TRBD1. Germline CDR1 is LGHDT and CDR2 is YNNKEL (reference sequence). V lost 5 bases, J lost 14 bases, and 7 bases stayed unmatched. This CDR3 region has 12 residues. DNA for the CDR3: TGTGCCAGCAGCGATCCCAGGGGGCCCCTGTTTTTT. It is translated as CASSDPRGPLFF.

The chain joins TRBV7-2 to TRBJ2-7, with D perhaps matching TRBD2 (5 bases). Germline loops: CDR1 SGHTA, CDR2 FQGNSA. This CDR3 is built from 15 residues. Trimming pared 7 bases from V and 7 bases from J, leaving 23 bases between. CDR3 coding DNA: TGTGCCAGCAACTTTTCACCGGGCCAACCGGGGGAGCAGTACTTC. Protein product: CASNFSPGQPGEQYF.

The chain recombines TRBV7-9 with TRBJ2-1, with TRBD1 identical over 7 bases. Germline CDR1 reads SEHNR; CDR2 reads FQNEAQ (reference sequence). V shed 5 bases, J shed 10 bases, and the junction held 5 bases outside the gene matches. The CDR3 is 12 amino acids. The CDR3 sequence is CASSLGQLEQFF. As DNA, the CDR3 is TGTGCCAGCAGCCTGGGACAGCTCGAGCAGTTCTTC.

The chain carries TRBV14 and TRBJ2-7, with D maybe TRBD1 (5 bases). The V end was cut by 6 bases, the J end by 3 bases, with 12 bases between. The CDR3 runs 13 residues. Germline V gene sequence: CDR1 SGHDN, CDR2 FVKESK. The CDR3 loop reads CASSFGAGYEQYF. CDR3 nucleotide sequence: TGTGCCAGCAGTTTTGGGGCAGGCTACGAGCAGTACTTC. The full variable domain, completed using reference TRBV14 and TRBJ2-7, is EAGVTQFPSHSVIEKGQTVTLRCDPISGHDNLYWYRRVMGKEIKFLLHFVKESKQDESGMPNNRFLAERTGGTYSTLKVQPAELEDSGVYFCASSFGAGYEQYFGPGTRLTVT.

Remarks on this clone: This specimen includes other DNA sequences encoding the same CDR3. The chain's CDR3 is CAWSVRVGYTF. DNA for the CDR3: TGTGCCTGGAGTGTACGGGTTGGCTACACCTTC. The V and J genes are TRBV30 and TRBJ1-2, with no clear D. V was trimmed by 0 bases and J by 7 bases, leaving 6 bases between them. The germline V gene has CDR1 GTSNPN and CDR2 SVGIG (reference sequence). The CDR3 length is 11 residues.

The rearrangement links TRBV19 to TRBJ2-5, with a weak D call TRBD2 (5 bases). Trimming took off 4 bases at V and 5 bases at J, with 14 bases between the two ends. Germline CDR1 LNHDA, CDR2 SQIVND (reference sequence). The CDR3 sequence is 14 residues long. In DNA form, the CDR3 reads TGTGCCAGTAGTAACCCAACTAGTAGGGAGACCCAGTACTTC. This encodes CASSNPTSRETQYF. Supplemented by reference TRBV19 and TRBJ2-5, the full variable domain reads DGGITQSPKYLFRKEGQNVTLSCEQNLNHDAMYWYRQDPGQGLRLIYYSQIVNDFQKGDIAEGYSVSREKKESFPLTVTSAQKNPTAFYLCASSNPTSRETQYFGPGTRLLVL.

The V and J genes are TRBV3-1 (or the pseudogene TRBV3-2) and TRBJ1-1; 11 bases are a match to TRBD1. There are 14 residues in the CDR3. Trimming cost V 4 bases and J 4 bases; bases outside gene matches: 2. Germline V CDR1 and CDR2: LGHDT, YNNKEL (reference sequence). The CDR3 here is CASSPGQGVTEAFF. The CDR3 nucleotides read TGTGCCAGCAGCCCGGGACAGGGGGTCACTGAAGCTTTCTTT.

The chain has TRBV5-4 and TRBJ2-2; 7 nucleotides align to TRBD1. The CDR3 spans 17 residues. Germline assignment: CDR1 SGHNT and CDR2 YYREEE (reference sequence). V was pared by 1 base and J by 6 bases, with 12 bases of the junction left unmatched. DNA for the CDR3: TGTGCCAGCAGCTTGTTATTGACAGGGTTATCGGCCGGGGAGCTGTTTTTT. Translation: CASSLLLTGLSAGELFF.